A single sample is the source of the 20 T cell receptor beta chains below, sequenced in a study of radiotherapy plus CTLA-4 blockade in lung cancer. TCRdb's copy holds only in-frame clones and misses some; the assay was immunoSEQ multiplex PCR. The sample includes 34,000 or so clones, about 69% seen only once; the top ten take 14%. Sequenced here: peripheral blood, sampled from a patient treated with radiotherapy plus ipilimumab. The receptors here all came from a human donor with non-small cell lung cancer that progressed on radiotherapy plus ipilimumab.

This rearrangement joins TRBV2 to TRBJ2-1, with D perhaps matching TRBD2 (6 bases). V lost 6 bases and J lost 9, with 24 bases in between. Germline CDR1 SNHLY, CDR2 FYNNEI. The CDR3 consists of 16 residues. The CDR3 sequence: CASRAGWGAVQGEQFF. DNA of the CDR3: TGTGCCAGCAGGGCGGGGTGGGGCGCAGTTCAGGGTGAGCAGTTCTTC.

The chain is built from TRBV7-2 and TRBJ1-3, with D possibly TRBD1 on 5 matching bases. Trimming removed 1 base at V and 1 base at J, with 8 bases between. This CDR3 has 15 amino acids. Germline lookup yields CDR1 SGHTA and CDR2 FQGNSA. The CDR3 bases are TGTGCCAGCAGCTTAGGGGGGGGATCTGGAAACACCATATATTTT. Its protein product is CASSLGGGSGNTIYF.

V and J are TRBV19 and TRBJ1-1; 8 nucleotides match TRBD1. The CDR3 is made up of 15 amino acids. V was clipped by 5 bases and J by 5 bases; unmatched bases: 10. CDR1 and CDR2 from the germline V gene are LNHDA and SQIVND (reference sequence). CDR3 protein: CASSSTTGGVTEAFF. CDR3 DNA: TGTGCCAGTAGTTCCACCACAGGGGGTGTAACTGAAGCTTTCTTT.

The DNA of the CDR3 is TGTGCCAGCAGCACCCCTGGCCCCGGGGAGACCCAGTACTTC. Encoded protein: CASSTPGPGETQYF. The genes are TRBV25-1 and TRBJ2-5; D remains ambiguous. CDR3 size: 14 residues. Trimming took 6 bases from V and 5 from J, leaving 16 bases between them. Germline V CDR1 and CDR2: MGHDK, SYGVNS.

This clone came up once. The chain is built from TRBV5-1 and TRBJ2-7; 7 bases fit TRBD1. Germline CDR1 SGHRS, CDR2 YFSETQ. There are 12 residues in the CDR3. Unmatched junction bases numbered 0, after V lost 1 base and J lost 5 bases. As DNA, the CDR3 is TGCGCCAGCAGCTTGACAGGGGACGAGCAGTACTTC. Translated, it gives CASSLTGDEQYF.

This sequence joins TRBV7-9 and TRBJ1-1, with 9 bases lining up with TRBD1. V shed 5 bases and J 4 bases; nucleotides not matched to a gene: 8. The germline gives CDR1 SEHNR, CDR2 FQNEAQ (reference sequence). This CDR3 comprises 15 residues. CDR3 nucleotide sequence: TGTGCCAGCAGCGGACAGGGGAGATCGTCCACTGAAGCTTTCTTT. This gives the protein CASSGQGRSSTEAFF.

The rearrangement uses TRBV9 and TRBJ2-1; 9 nucleotides agree with TRBD2. The germline V gene has CDR1 SGDLS and CDR2 YYNGEE. The CDR3 length is 18 residues. V trimming: 0 bases; J trimming: 0 bases; junction bases outside the gene matches: 7. In DNA form, the CDR3 reads TGTGCCAGCAGCGTAGCCCTAGCGGGGTGGAGCTCCTACAATGAGCAGTTCTTC. As protein: CASSVALAGWSSYNEQFF. The full variable domain, with the rest looked up from reference TRBV9 and TRBJ2-1, is DSGVTQTPKHLITATGQRVTLRCSPRSGDLSVYWYQQSLDQGLQFLIQYYNGEERAKGNILERFSAQQFPDLHSELNLSSLELGDSALYFCASSVALAGWSSYNEQFFGPGTRLTVL.

The chain is built from TRBV28 and TRBJ2-7, with D possibly being TRBD1 (5 bases). Trimming cost V 7 bases and J 3 bases, with 16 bases left between them. Germline lookup yields CDR1 MDHEN and CDR2 SYDVKM. The CDR3 is 14 residues long. Here the CDR3 DNA reads TGTGCCAGCAATCTCCTGGGGCAGGACTACGAGCAGTACTTC. Translating it yields CASNLLGQDYEQYF. The variable domain in full, with the rest retrieved from reference TRBV28 and TRBJ2-7, is DVKVTQSSRYLVKRTGEKVFLECVQDMDHENMFWYRQDPGLGLRLIYFSYDVKMKEKGDIPEGYSVSREKKERFSLILESASTNQTSMYLCASNLLGQDYEQYFGPGTRLTVT.

The V call is TRBV7-9, the J call TRBJ2-2; maybe TRBD1 (6 bases). CDR3 length: 16 residues. CDR1 SEHNR and CDR2 FQNEAQ come from the germline V gene (reference sequence). Trimming took 3 bases from V and 6 from J, leaving 17 bases between them. The CDR3 here is CASSFGIGRGSGELFF. CDR3 DNA sequence: TGTGCCAGCAGCTTTGGTATTGGCAGGGGCTCCGGGGAGCTGTTTTTT.

This clone was counted once. This chain joins TRBV5-1 and TRBJ2-7, with TRBD2 identical over 8 bases. The CDR3 extends over 16 amino acids. J lost 1 base, V lost 0 bases, and 6 bases had no gene match. CDR1 is SGHRS and CDR2 is YFSETQ in the germline V gene. Here the CDR3 reads CASSLEAGGGSYEQYF. CDR3 DNA sequence: TGCGCCAGCAGCTTGGAGGCGGGAGGCGGATCCTACGAGCAGTACTTC.

This chain connects TRBV5-1 to TRBJ1-5, with no clear D. V was pared by 4 bases and J by 7 bases, with 15 bases between. The length of the CDR3 is 14 residues. Germline V gene data show CDR1 as SGHRS and CDR2 as YFSETQ. The CDR3 loop is CASSPGEVSQPQHF. CDR3 DNA sequence: TGCGCCAGCAGCCCCGGGGAGGTGTCACAGCCCCAGCATTTT.

The J gene is TRBJ2-1, the V gene TRBV5-1; tentatively, D is TRBD2 (5 bases). The germline CDR1 and CDR2 sequences are SGHRS and YFSETQ. V lost 5 bases to trimming and J lost 15 bases, with 12 bases between them. The CDR3 extends over 10 amino acids. CDR3: CASSLGDLFF. For the CDR3, the DNA is TGCGCCAGCAGTCTCGGGGATTTGTTCTTC.

The genes are TRBV11-2 and TRBJ1-5; no clear D. Germline values: CDR1 SGHAT, CDR2 FQNNGV. This CDR3 is built from 12 residues. Deletions cut 3 bases from V and 7 bases from J, with 7 bases between. CDR3 loop: CASSFPGQPQHF. The CDR3 nucleotides read TGTGCCAGCAGCTTCCCCGGCCAGCCCCAGCATTTT. The full variable domain, rest sourced from reference TRBV11-2 and TRBJ1-5, is EAGVAQSPRYKIIEKRQSVAFWCNPISGHATLYWYQQILGQGPKLLIQFQNNGVVDDSQLPKDRFSAERLKGVDSTLKIQPAKLEDSAVYLCASSFPGQPQHFGDGTRLSIL.

This chain joins TRBV6-5 and TRBJ2-3, with D uncertain. Trimming shortened V by 11 bases and J by 3 bases, and 9 bases separated the two germline ends. CDR1 is MNHEY and CDR2 is SVGAGI in the germline V gene. CDR3 size: 11 residues. Here the CDR3 DNA reads TGTGCCGCATTTTCGACAGATACGCAGTATTTT. Translating it yields CAAFSTDTQYF.

The chain carries TRBV10-3 and TRBJ1-1, with 8 nucleotides matching TRBD1. From germline, CDR1 is ENHRY and CDR2 SYGVKD. The CDR3 consists of 14 residues. After removal of 7 bases from V and 5 bases from J, the junction contained 9 bases not matched to a gene. The CDR3 spells CAITDRGERTEAFF. The CDR3, as DNA: TGTGCCATCACCGACAGGGGAGAAAGGACTGAAGCTTTCTTT.

V is TRBV2 and J is TRBJ2-7, with D unresolved. The germline gives CDR1 SNHLY, CDR2 FYNNEI. The CDR3 loop spans 14 amino acids. Trimming removed 3 bases from V and 3 bases from J, with 12 bases in between. CDR3 region: CASSDPGWGYEQYF. In nucleotides, the CDR3 is TGTGCCAGCAGTGATCCTGGATGGGGCTACGAGCAGTACTTC.

Note on this clone: One end of the junction does not line up with germline, which may come from a read error. The CDR3 loop reads CASSARLANSYNEQFF. In nucleotides, the CDR3 is TGTGCTAGCAGCGCCAGACTAGCCAACTCCTACAATGAGCAGTTCTTC. The chain uses TRBV7-7 and TRBJ2-1, with TRBD2 matching over 7 bases. Germline V gene lookup returns CDR1 SSHAT and CDR2 FNYEAQ (reference sequence). The length of the CDR3 is 16 residues.

The chain is built from TRBV27 and TRBJ2-3; 8 nucleotides line up with TRBD1. CDR1 is MNHEY, CDR2 SMNVEV, per germline (reference sequence). The CDR3 is 18 residues long. Trimming at V came to 5 bases and at J to 0 bases, leaving 13 bases not matched to a gene. CDR3 nucleotides: TGTGCCAGCAGTCCTACAGGGGGGATTTCCTCAAGCACAGATACGCAGTATTTT. It translates to CASSPTGGISSSTDTQYF.

The chain recombines TRBV5-1 with TRBJ2-7; D gene ambiguous. Trimming removed 3 bases at V and 1 base at J, with 2 bases between. The CDR3 covers 11 residues. CDR1 and CDR2 from the germline V gene are SGHRS and YFSETQ. The DNA for the CDR3 is TGCGCCAGCAGCTCGTCCTACGAGCAGTACTTC. Translation gives CASSSSYEQYF.

V gene TRBV5-4 combines with J gene TRBJ2-7; D is perhaps TRBD1 (5 bases). Germline CDR1 and CDR2: SGHNT and YYREEE (reference sequence). The CDR3 spans 15 residues. V dropped 0 bases and J dropped 2 bases, with 12 bases sitting between them. The CDR3 sequence is CASSLVEQAAYEQYF. DNA for the CDR3: TGTGCCAGCAGCTTGGTCGAACAGGCGGCCTACGAGCAGTACTTC.